This T cell receptor beta chain was documented in a study of T cell responses to AZD1222 COVID-19 vaccine. With regard to this clone: What it binds is unknown.

Study results and caveats: AZD1222 recipients seropositive at baseline numbered only five to seven.

Profiling relied on immunoSEQ multiplex PCR, and the TCRdb table lists in-frame clones only, not all of them. The sample lists approximately 140,000 clones, 90% occurring once. CDR3 length: 14 residues. Germline trimming cut 4 bases from V and 5 bases from J; bases unmatched to any gene: 3. CDR1 is SEHNR and CDR2 is FQNEAQ in the germline V gene (reference sequence). The source is an adult who received the AZD1222 COVID-19 vaccine. The V and J genes are TRBV7-9 and TRBJ2-4; 9 bases are shared with TRBD1. This specimen was peripheral blood, taken 28 days after the second AZD1222 dose. The CDR3 DNA follows: TGTGCCAGCAGCTCCCGGGACAGGGAAAACATTCAGTACTTC. Protein: CASSSRDRENIQYF.